This T cell receptor beta chain was identified in a study of blood T cell repertoires in COVID-19 (TCRdb year 2020). Notes on the research overall: Samples from collaborators originated in the United States, Italy and Spain and spanned both the acute and convalescent phases of COVID-19. Nearly every sample came with metadata listing a de-identified subject ID, COVID-19 status, age in years and sex. Deeply sampled blood TCRbeta repertoires from subjects exposed to, actively infected with, or recovered from COVID-19 were included in the dataset. The material from the prospective study consisted of cDNA or gDNA derived from T cells, B-cell-depleted T cells, or PBMCs. The repertoires were released in a freely available public database meant as a resource for research on the immune response to SARS-CoV-2. Samples came from the ongoing ImmuneRACE study (first 160 participants) plus 1,254 subjects from 6 global collaborators. Where HLA class I and class II types were available, the types were taken from metadata supplied by the sample provider, not from assay-based typing.

Notes on this clone: Its recognized antigen is unknown. Base qualities are missing; no much larger clone stands one base away.

General findings and caveats noted by the study authors: The quantity of clinical and demographic metadata differed by source and by participant and was supplied without curation.

V and J are truncated by 5 bases and 4 bases respectively, leaving an intervening sequence of 14 bases. From its cysteine to its phenylalanine, the CDR3 spans 14 amino acids. The kept DNA is CDR3 alone, 42 bases in frame from the first base. According to the germline V gene, CDR1 reads SNHLY and CDR2 reads FYNNEI. Whole blood was collected in K2EDTA tubes by collaborating institutions according to the institutions' own protocols. For TCRbeta analysis, collaborators shipped samples as frozen whole blood, isolated PBMCs, or DNA extracted from either of those sample types. The immunoSEQ Assay, a bias-controlled multiplex PCR, was used to amplify TCRbeta CDR3 regions from genomic DNA. On the authors' methods: The number of nucleated cells in each sample was estimated by amplification of reference gene primers within the assay. To quantify the absolute abundance of each unique TCRbeta CDR3 rearrangement, sequence reads were collapsed and filtered. Productive Simpson clonality was computed per sample as the square root of Simpson's diversity index over productive rearrangements. TCRdb provides this immuneACCESS table in a form limited to in-frame rearrangements. Some clones are lacking; in checked studies, under half of them reflect an unresolved V gene, and why the rest are absent is not known. For V, J and clone size, that table is used; D and trimming come from the DNA. The sample contains some 47,000 clones, 85% to 90% of them found a single time. Clones ranked in the top ten supply 4.5% to 6% of the sample.

Sequencing was done on a sample of peripheral blood. This clonotype was obtained from a man in his 60s with active COVID-19. In this chain, TRBV2 is recombined with TRBJ1-2, and TRBD1 may be the D gene, going by 6 matching bases. At the DNA level, the sequence is TGTGCCAGCAGTCCGGGGGGCCGGTCCTATGGCTACACCTTC. The encoded protein is CASSPGGRSYGYTF.